A selection of T cell receptor beta chains follows, all from one sample in a study of graft-versus-host responses after intestinal transplantation. Their specific antigens are unknown. The method was immunoSEQ multiplex PCR; TCRdb's version includes in-frame clones alone and lacks a portion of them. The data show approximately 99,000 clones, less than 95% seen once. Source: unstimulated CD8+ T cells sorted from spleen or lymph node cells, taken before transplant. These receptors all come from a human donor who was the organ donor for an intestinal transplant. CDR3s include the opening cysteine and the closing phenylalanine or tryptophan. A D gene is named only where the DNA matches it firmly.

14 TRBD2 TRBJ2-7 TRBV13 CASSFLAGPYEQYF
15 - TRBJ2-7 TRBV6-5 CASSFEPGHLYEQYF
16 TRBD2 TRBJ2-1 TRBV28 CASIPEGLAGVDEQFF
15 - TRBJ1-1 TRBV9 CASSPPARGATEAFF
15 TRBD1 TRBJ2-5 TRBV6-1 CASSEVTGGGETQYF
15 - TRBJ2-3 TRBV9 CASSVNGSPADTQYF
16 TRBD2 TRBJ2-1 TRBV27 CASSLGTSGRHDEQFF
14 - TRBJ2-1 TRBV28 CASSRVRVGSEQFF
13 - TRBJ2-7 TRBV18 CASSPPAGGEQYF
16 TRBD1 TRBJ1-1 TRBV18 CASSPLARTGNTEAFF
18 TRBD2 TRBJ2-3 TRBV2 CASSPTLTSGIGADTQYF